Listed here are 5 T cell receptor beta chains from one sample, sequenced in a study of cytomegalovirus exposure and HLA in healthy donors. PCR amplification relied on 60 Vbeta primers (plus 13 Jbeta primers). The data were produced by immunoSEQ multiplex PCR, yet TCRdb's version contains in-frame clones alone and is incomplete. This table has some 200,000 clones, roughly four fifths appearing once. The sample was PBMCs. The source is a woman between 18 and 29 years old in good health and CMV-seronegative.

The gene calls are TRBV30 and TRBJ1-5, with D uncertain. Trimming left V 1 base short and J 3 bases short, with 7 bases between. The CDR3 contains 13 residues. Germline lookup yields CDR1 GTSNPN and CDR2 SVGIG (reference sequence). The CDR3 sequence is CAWSADPNQPQHF. The CDR3 coding sequence is TGTGCCTGGAGTGCAGATCCCAATCAGCCCCAGCATTTT.

The chain is built from TRBV10-3 and TRBJ1-1, with 7 bases lining up with TRBD1. CDR3 length: 14 residues. CDR1 is ENHRY, CDR2 SYGVKD, per germline. V shed 6 bases and J 1 base; nucleotides not matched to a gene: 5. The CDR3: CAISRQGQNTEAFF. CDR3 bases: TGTGCCATCAGCAGACAGGGCCAGAACACTGAAGCTTTCTTT.

This clone was found once. This chain links TRBV7-9 with TRBJ1-2; 7 bases map to TRBD1. V lost 5 bases and J lost 4; bases outside the gene matches: 10. Germline CDR1 and CDR2: SEHNR and FQNEAQ (reference sequence). This CDR3 is 15 amino acids long. The CDR3 DNA sequence: TGTGCCAGCAGCCTTGGGACAGAACCTCTCTATGGCTACACCTTC. Its translation is CASSLGTEPLYGYTF.

This clone was recorded only once. The chain carries TRBV5-4 and TRBJ1-2; D may be TRBD1 (6 bases). The V and J ends lost 3 bases and 4 bases respectively, with 19 bases between them. CDR1 and CDR2 from the germline V gene are SGHNT and YYREEE (reference sequence). The length of the CDR3 is 16 residues. The CDR3: CASSSGAGGAGYGYTF. DNA of the CDR3: TGTGCCAGCAGCTCGGGGGCGGGGGGCGCAGGCTATGGCTACACCTTC.

The gene calls are TRBV2 and TRBJ1-2, with a tentative D call TRBD1 (5 bases). Trimming removed 5 bases from V and 2 bases from J, with 12 bases in between. Per germline, CDR1 SNHLY and CDR2 FYNNEI. The CDR3 has 14 residues. CDR3 loop: CASSPSRANYGYTF. CDR3 sequence (DNA): TGTGCCAGCAGTCCGAGCAGGGCGAACTATGGCTACACCTTC.